This is a list of T cell receptor beta chains from one sample in a study of blood T cell repertoires in COVID-19. The data were produced by immunoSEQ multiplex PCR, yet TCRdb's version contains in-frame clones alone and is incomplete. Of 230,000 or so clones detected, approximately 82% appear once; the ten largest clones hold 1.2% to 1.5%. The sequenced sample consisted of peripheral blood. These receptors were obtained from a middle-aged woman who had recovered from COVID-19. CDR3s include the opening cysteine and the closing phenylalanine or tryptophan. Each record gives: J gene, clone size, D gene, V gene, CDR3 DNA, CDR3 protein. A D gene is named only where the DNA matches it firmly. Clone size is stated in some rows and not others, as once, few, many or a class when expanded.

TRBJ1-2 - - TRBV5-1 TGCGCCAGCAGCTCCTACTCAGGGGATGGCTACACCTTC CASSSYSGDGYTF
TRBJ1-3 - - TRBV13 TGTGCCAGCGCCACTTTTGGAAACACCATATATTTT CASATFGNTIYF
TRBJ2-6 - - TRBV11-3 TGTGCCAGCAGCCGGCGGATAGGGGAACGGGCCAACGTCCTGACTTTC CASSRRIGERANVLTF
TRBJ1-2 - TRBD1 TRBV15 TGTGCCACCAGCAGAGACCCGGGACAGGCCTATGGCTACACCTTC CATSRDPGQAYGYTF
TRBJ1-6 - - TRBV9 TGTGCCAGCAGCGACGGGATACTGGGGGCTTCGGATTCACCCCTCCACTTT CASSDGILGASDSPLHF
TRBJ2-7 - - TRBV19 TGTGCCAGTAGTTCCTCCGAAGCGGCACCCTACGAGCAGTACTTC CASSSSEAAPYEQYF
TRBJ1-3 - TRBD1 TRBV30 TGTGCCTGGCCGGGACAGCACAGCTCTGGAAACACCATATATTTT CAWPGQHSSGNTIYF
TRBJ2-5 - TRBD1 TRBV7-9 TGTGCCAGCAGCTTAGAGGCTTCGGGACAGGCGGTAGAGACCCAGTACTTC CASSLEASGQAVETQYF
TRBJ2-7 - - TRBV3-1/TRBV3-2 TGTGCCAGCAGCCAAGTCGGGGGTTCATATCAGTACTTC CASSQVGGSYQYF
TRBJ1-2 - - TRBV2 TGTGCCAGCAGTCGACAGCTTAGTAACTATGGCTACACCTTC CASSRQLSNYGYTF
TRBJ1-4 - - TRBV5-1 TGCGCCAGCAGCTTGAACAGCCGAAAAGCTAATGAAAAACTGTTTTTT CASSLNSRKANEKLFF
TRBJ2-7 - - TRBV6-1 TGTGCCAGCAGTGAAAGTATGCCGCAGGTTCGCGTAAACGAGCAGTACTTC CASSESMPQVRVNEQYF
TRBJ2-5 - - TRBV13 TGTGCCAGCAGCCTTACGGTCACAGCCCAAGAGACCCAGTACTTC CASSLTVTAQETQYF
TRBJ1-2 many - TRBV24-1 TGTGCCACCAGTGCTGCTAACTATGGCTACACCTTC CATSAANYGYTF